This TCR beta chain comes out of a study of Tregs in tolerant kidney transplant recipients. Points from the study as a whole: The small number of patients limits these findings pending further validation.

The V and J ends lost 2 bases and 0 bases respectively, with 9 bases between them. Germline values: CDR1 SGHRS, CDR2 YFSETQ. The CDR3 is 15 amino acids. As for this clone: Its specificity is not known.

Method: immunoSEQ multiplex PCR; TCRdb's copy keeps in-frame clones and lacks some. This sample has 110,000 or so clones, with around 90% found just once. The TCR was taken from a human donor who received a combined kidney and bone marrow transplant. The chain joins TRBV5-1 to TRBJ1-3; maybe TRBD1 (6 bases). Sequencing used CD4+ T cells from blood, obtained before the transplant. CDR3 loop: CASSLGDNSGNTIYF. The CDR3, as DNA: TGCGCCAGCAGCTTAGGGGACAACTCTGGAAACACCATATATTTT.